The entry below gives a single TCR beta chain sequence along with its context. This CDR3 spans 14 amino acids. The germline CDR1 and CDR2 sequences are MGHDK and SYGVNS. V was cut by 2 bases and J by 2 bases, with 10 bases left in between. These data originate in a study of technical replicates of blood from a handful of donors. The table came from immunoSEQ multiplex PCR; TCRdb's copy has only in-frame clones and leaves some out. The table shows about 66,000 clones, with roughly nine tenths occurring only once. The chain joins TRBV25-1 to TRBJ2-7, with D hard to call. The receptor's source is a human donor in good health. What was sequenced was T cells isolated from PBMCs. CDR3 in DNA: TGTGCCAGCAGTGAAGCAGATGGTGCCTACGAGCAGTACTTC. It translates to CASSEADGAYEQYF.